A selection of T cell receptor beta chains follows, all from one sample in a study of blood T cell repertoires in COVID-19. Clones were read by immunoSEQ multiplex PCR, and TCRdb kept only the in-frame ones, dropping some. The sample includes about 98,000 clones, 75% to 85% of them seen just once. Sequences were obtained from peripheral blood. The receptors originated from a man aged 65 to 85 with acute or convalescent COVID-19. Both conserved end residues are part of each CDR3.

TRBV6-4,TRBJ1-1,CASSEGTGGGEAFF
TRBV7-2,TRBJ2-2,CASSLAYAMAGELFF
TRBV4-1,TRBJ1-5,CASSLTGQPQHF
TRBV7-2,TRBJ2-2,CASSTRTGELFF
TRBV9,TRBJ1-4,CASSAGQGEKLFF
TRBV27,TRBJ2-3,CASSRGFTGTSSTDTQYF
TRBV12-3/TRBV12-4,TRBJ2-7,CASSLRFAEQYF
TRBV7-9,TRBJ2-2,CAIEGRGTSGPGELFF
TRBV5-1,TRBJ1-1,CASSFDRGTEAFF
TRBV19,TRBJ1-2,CASSSLQAGYTF
TRBV30,TRBJ2-7,CAWSVPSSALKPDEQYF
TRBV9,TRBJ2-5,CASSVGTSGRARVVEETQYF
TRBV19,TRBJ2-4,CASSIVGYGAKNIQYF
TRBV4-2,TRBJ1-2,CASSQDHTTANYGYTF
TRBV3-1/TRBV3-2,TRBJ2-3,CASSQGRTFSTDTQYF
TRBV19,TRBJ2-7,CASSIGSNRAPYEQYF
TRBV5-1,TRBJ2-5,CASSFGDSQETQYF
TRBV5-1,TRBJ2-2,CASTSQGDTGELFF
TRBV4-1,TRBJ1-1,CASSSQGNTEAFF
TRBV5-1,TRBJ2-1,CASSQGSGRAGNEQFF
TRBV11-1,TRBJ2-3,CASSLPGLGTDTQYF
TRBV10-2,TRBJ2-2,CASSESGTRRLTGELFF
TRBV29-1,TRBJ2-1,CSVDRGLKNEQFF
TRBV9,TRBJ1-1,CASSVQGMNTEAFF
TRBV23-1,TRBJ1-6,CASSQREQSSYNSPLHF
TRBV7-9,TRBJ2-7,CASSPAYEQYF
TRBV7-9,TRBJ2-1,CASSLERLSGSHNEQFF